The rows below give T cell receptor beta chains drawn from one sample of a study of monozygotic twins with inflammatory bowel disease. TCRdb re-analyzed the 5' RACE reads; it lists each CDR3 protein once, without DNA. This sample's clone table lists under 200,000 distinct CDR3 sequences. Sequenced sample: blood. Source of these receptors: a human donor with ulcerative colitis or Crohn's disease, or a healthy co-twin of an affected twin (not recorded which). The CDR3 runs from the conserved cysteine through the conserved F or W.

V	J	CDR3
TRBV10-2	TRBJ1-2	CASSGFRVDGYTF
TRBV29-1	TRBJ2-7	CSVDGGLAGVHEQYF
TRBV29-1	TRBJ2-3	CSVVRLAGGTDTQYF
TRBV18	TRBJ2-5	CASSPGQGQETQYF
TRBV10-3	TRBJ1-4	CAISESVSSWEKLFF
TRBV18	TRBJ2-4	CASSPTGVAKNIQYF
TRBV20-1	TRBJ2-1	CSAQRRDEQFF
TRBV15	TRBJ2-5	CATSSGQRETQYF
TRBV24-1	TRBJ1-2	CATSVTGRYGYTF
TRBV7-3	TRBJ2-3	CASSREGGTDTQYF
TRBV27	TRBJ2-3	CASSPTGQGQITDTQYF
TRBV5-1	TRBJ2-7	CASSLEFGTDTYEQYF
TRBV19	TRBJ1-1	CASSMVWSRTGNTEAFF
TRBV5-1	TRBJ1-5	CANIMVSSNQPQHF
TRBV11-2	TRBJ2-2	CASSLQRASARTGELFF
TRBV7-8	TRBJ2-2	CASRSLAGGRSGELFF
TRBV12-3/TRBV12-4	TRBJ1-5	CASSFIDQPQHF
TRBV2	TRBJ2-2	CAKGQPRAGELFF
TRBV20-1	TRBJ2-2	CSARDAQRGTGELFF
TRBV9	TRBJ1-6	CASSVGGLGGSPLHF
TRBV12-3/TRBV12-4	TRBJ1-5	CASSPRKGALRQPQHF
TRBV10-3	TRBJ2-2	CAISDFREDKTGELFF
TRBV6-2/TRBV6-3	TRBJ2-7	CASSSTRDTTYEQYF
TRBV6-1	TRBJ1-6	CASSSHGGHIPLHF
TRBV14	TRBJ2-1	CASSSKIGVEQFF
TRBV5-1	TRBJ1-2	CASSLDSTSSFNYGYTF
TRBV25-1	TRBJ1-1	CASSDSLPNTEAFF
TRBV7-2	TRBJ2-5	CASSLSSGIGEETQYF
TRBV7-8	TRBJ1-5	CASSLVRSGYSNQPQHF
TRBV20-1	TRBJ2-7	CSAASDASSYEQYF
TRBV14	TRBJ1-1	CASSQDPGTGGLNTEAFF
TRBV24-1	TRBJ2-1	CATSDPSGRGGYNEQFF
TRBV28	TRBJ1-5	CASRPMNQPQHF
TRBV6-5	TRBJ2-5	CASRPGPRETQYF
TRBV2	TRBJ2-5	CASINWETQYF
TRBV20-1	TRBJ2-5	CSARGTSGTTQETQYF
TRBV27	TRBJ2-3	CASSFIGADTQYF
TRBV29-1	TRBJ2-1	CSVDRDYPMNEQFF
TRBV20-1	TRBJ2-2	CSARDFTVSNTGELFF